This T cell receptor beta chain is drawn from a study of tumor-infiltrating lymphocytes in oesophageal squamous cell carcinoma. The germline CDR1 and CDR2 sequences are SGHTA and FQGTGA. The CDR3 consists of 15 residues. Losses at the gene ends were 5 bases for V and 2 bases for J; bases not matched to a gene: 5. TCRdb itself ran the PCR reads through MiXCR, one entry per CDR3 protein. The sample lists about 13,000 distinct CDR3 sequences; around 56% were seen once. The source material was blood. The chain links TRBV7-3 to TRBJ2-1; 8 bases are shared with TRBD2. This TCR derives from a female donor with esophageal squamous cell carcinoma. CDR3 protein: CASSPIAGPYNEQFF. The CDR3 DNA reads TGTGCCAGCAGCCCGATAGCGGGACCCTACAATGAGCAGTTCTTC.